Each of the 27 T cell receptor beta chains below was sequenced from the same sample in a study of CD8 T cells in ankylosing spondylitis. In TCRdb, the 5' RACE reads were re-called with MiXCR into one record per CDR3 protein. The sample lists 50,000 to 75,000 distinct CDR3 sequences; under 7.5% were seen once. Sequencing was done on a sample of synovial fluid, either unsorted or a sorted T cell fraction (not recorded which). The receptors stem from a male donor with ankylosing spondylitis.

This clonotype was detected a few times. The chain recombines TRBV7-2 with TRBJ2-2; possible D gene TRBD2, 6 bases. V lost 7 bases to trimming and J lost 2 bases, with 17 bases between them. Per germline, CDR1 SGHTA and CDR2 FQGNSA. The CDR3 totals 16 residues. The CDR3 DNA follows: TGTGCCAGCACCCTAACCGGGACTCGAAACACCGGGGAGCTGTTTTTT. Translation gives CASTLTGTRNTGELFF.

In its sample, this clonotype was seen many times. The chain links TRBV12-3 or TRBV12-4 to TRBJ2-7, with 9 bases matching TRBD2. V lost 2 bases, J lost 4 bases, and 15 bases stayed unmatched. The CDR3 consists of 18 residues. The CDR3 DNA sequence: TGTGCCAGCAGTTTATTGGCGGGAGGGGGCCGGGGCAGATACGAGCAGTACTTC. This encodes CASSLLAGGGRGRYEQYF.

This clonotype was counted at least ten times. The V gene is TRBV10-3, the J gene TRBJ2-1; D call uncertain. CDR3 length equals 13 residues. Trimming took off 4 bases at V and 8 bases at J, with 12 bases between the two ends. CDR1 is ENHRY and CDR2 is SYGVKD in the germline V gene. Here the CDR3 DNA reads TGTGCCATCAGTGGGGAACGGGTTCATGAGCAGTTCTTC. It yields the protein CAISGERVHEQFF.

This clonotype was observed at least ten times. The CDR3 DNA reads as TGTGCCAGTAGTTACGGGGGCAGAGTGAACACTGAAGCTTTCTTT. The encoded protein is CASSYGGRVNTEAFF. J is TRBJ1-1 and V is TRBV19; D is perhaps TRBD1 (6 bases). Trimming pared 5 bases from V and 0 bases from J, leaving 13 bases between. CDR3 length equals 15 residues. Germline V gene lookup returns CDR1 LNHDA and CDR2 SQIVND (reference sequence).

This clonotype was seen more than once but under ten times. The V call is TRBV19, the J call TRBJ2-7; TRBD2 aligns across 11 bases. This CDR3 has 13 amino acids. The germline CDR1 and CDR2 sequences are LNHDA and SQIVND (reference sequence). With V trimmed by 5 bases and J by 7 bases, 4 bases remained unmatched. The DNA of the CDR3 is TGTGCCAGTAGTTTGACTAGCGGGAATGAGCAGTACTTC. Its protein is CASSLTSGNEQYF.

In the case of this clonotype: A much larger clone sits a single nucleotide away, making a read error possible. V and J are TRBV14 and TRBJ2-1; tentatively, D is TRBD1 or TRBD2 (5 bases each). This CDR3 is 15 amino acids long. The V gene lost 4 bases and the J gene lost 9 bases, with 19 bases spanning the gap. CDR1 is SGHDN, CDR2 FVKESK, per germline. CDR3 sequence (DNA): TGTGCCAGCAGCCTCAGGGAGCTCCCAGCTAGTGAGCAGTTCTTC. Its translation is CASSLRELPASEQFF.

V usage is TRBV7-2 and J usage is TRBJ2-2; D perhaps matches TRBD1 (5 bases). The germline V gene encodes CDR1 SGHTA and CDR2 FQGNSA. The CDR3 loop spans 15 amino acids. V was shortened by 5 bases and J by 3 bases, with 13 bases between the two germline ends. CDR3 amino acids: CASSPQAGHTGELFF. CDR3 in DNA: TGTGCCAGCAGCCCACAGGCAGGACACACCGGGGAGCTGTTTTTT.

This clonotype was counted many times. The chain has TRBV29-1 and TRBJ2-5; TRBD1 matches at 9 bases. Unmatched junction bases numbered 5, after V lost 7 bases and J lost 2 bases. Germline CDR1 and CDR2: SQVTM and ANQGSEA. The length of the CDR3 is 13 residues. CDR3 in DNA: TGCAGCGCCCGGGACAGGGTTCAAGAGACCCAGTACTTC. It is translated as CSARDRVQETQYF.

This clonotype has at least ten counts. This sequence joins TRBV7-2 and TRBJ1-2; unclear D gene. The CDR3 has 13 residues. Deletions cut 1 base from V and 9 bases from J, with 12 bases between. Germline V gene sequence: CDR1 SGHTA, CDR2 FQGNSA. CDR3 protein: CASSLESVASYTF. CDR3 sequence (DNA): TGTGCCAGCAGCTTAGAATCAGTGGCGAGCTACACCTTC.

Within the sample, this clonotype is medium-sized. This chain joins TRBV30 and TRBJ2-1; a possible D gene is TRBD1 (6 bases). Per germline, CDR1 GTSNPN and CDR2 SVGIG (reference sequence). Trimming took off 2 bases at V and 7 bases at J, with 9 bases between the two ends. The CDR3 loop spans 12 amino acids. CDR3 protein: CAWSRQVNEQFF. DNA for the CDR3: TGTGCCTGGAGTAGACAGGTAAATGAGCAGTTCTTC. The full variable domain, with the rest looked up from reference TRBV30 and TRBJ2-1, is SQTIHQWPATLVQPVGSPLSLECTVEGTSNPNLYWYRQAAGRGLQLLFYSVGIGQISSEVPQNLSASRPQDRQFILSSKKLLLSDSGFYLCAWSRQVNEQFFGPGTRLTVL.

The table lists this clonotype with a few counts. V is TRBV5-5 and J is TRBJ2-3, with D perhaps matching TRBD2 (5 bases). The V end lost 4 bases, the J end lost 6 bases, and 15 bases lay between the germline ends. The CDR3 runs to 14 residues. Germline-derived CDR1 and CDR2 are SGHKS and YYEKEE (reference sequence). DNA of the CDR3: TGTGCCAGCAGCCTTGGGAGCCTCGGGGATACGCAGTATTTT. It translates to CASSLGSLGDTQYF.

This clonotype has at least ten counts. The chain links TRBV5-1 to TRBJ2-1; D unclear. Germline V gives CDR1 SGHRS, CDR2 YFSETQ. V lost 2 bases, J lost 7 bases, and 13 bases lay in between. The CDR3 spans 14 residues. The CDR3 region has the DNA TGCGCCAGCAGCTTTTCTGGCTATTCGAATGAGCAGTTCTTC. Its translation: CASSFSGYSNEQFF.

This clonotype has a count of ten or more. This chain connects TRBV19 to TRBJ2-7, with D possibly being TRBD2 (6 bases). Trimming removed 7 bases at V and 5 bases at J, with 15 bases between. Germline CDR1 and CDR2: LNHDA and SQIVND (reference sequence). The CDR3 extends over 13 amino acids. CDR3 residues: CASTNRWGDEQYF. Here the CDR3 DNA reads TGTGCCAGTACTAACAGGTGGGGGGACGAGCAGTACTTC.

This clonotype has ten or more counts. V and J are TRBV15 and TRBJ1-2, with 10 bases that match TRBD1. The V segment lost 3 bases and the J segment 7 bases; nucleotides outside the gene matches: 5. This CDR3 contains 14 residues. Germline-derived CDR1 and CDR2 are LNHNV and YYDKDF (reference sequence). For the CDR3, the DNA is TGTGCCACCAGCAGCTTCCGGGACAGGGGTGGCTACACCTTC. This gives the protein CATSSFRDRGGYTF.

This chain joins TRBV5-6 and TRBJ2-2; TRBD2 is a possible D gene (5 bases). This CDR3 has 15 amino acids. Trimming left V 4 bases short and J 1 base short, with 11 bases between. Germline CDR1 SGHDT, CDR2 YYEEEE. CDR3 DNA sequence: TGTGCCAGCAGCCTGACGGGGATGAACACCGGGGAGCTGTTTTTT. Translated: CASSLTGMNTGELFF.

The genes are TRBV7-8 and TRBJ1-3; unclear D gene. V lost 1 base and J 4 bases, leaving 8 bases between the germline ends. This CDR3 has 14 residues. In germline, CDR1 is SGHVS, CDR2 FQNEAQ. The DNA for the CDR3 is TGTGCCAGCAGCTTAGGCCAGGCAGGAAACACCATATATTTT. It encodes CASSLGQAGNTIYF.

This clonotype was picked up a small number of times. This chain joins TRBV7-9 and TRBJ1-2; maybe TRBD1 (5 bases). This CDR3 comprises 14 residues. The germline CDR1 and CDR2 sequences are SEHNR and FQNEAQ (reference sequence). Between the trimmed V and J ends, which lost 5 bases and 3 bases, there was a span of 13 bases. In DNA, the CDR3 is TGTGCCAGCAGCCCGGGAGGGGATGACTATGGCTACACCTTC. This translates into CASSPGGDDYGYTF.

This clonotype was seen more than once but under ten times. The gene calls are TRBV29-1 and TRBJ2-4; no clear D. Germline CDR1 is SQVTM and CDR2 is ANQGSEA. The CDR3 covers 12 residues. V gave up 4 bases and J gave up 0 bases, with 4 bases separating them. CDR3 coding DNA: TGCAGCGTTGGGTTAGCCAAAAACATTCAGTACTTC. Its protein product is CSVGLAKNIQYF.

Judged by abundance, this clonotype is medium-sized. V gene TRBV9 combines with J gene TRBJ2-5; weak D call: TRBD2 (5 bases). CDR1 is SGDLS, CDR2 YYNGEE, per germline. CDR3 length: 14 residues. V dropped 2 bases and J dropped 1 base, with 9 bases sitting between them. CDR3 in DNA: TGTGCCAGCAGCGTCGCTAGCACCCAAGAGACCCAGTACTTC. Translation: CASSVASTQETQYF.

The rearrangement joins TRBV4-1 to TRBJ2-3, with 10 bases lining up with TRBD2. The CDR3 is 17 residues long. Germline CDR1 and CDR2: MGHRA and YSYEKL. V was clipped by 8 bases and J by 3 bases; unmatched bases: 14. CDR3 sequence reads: CASASFVLAGLTDTQYF. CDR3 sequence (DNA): TGCGCCAGCGCAAGTTTCGTACTAGCGGGGCTTACAGATACGCAGTATTTT.

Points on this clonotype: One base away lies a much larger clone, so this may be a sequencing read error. This CDR3 is CSSSQRGKETQYF. CDR3 DNA sequence: TGTTCCAGCAGCCAACGAGGGAAAGAGACCCAGTACTTC. This chain joins TRBV3-1 and TRBJ2-5; D possibly corresponds to TRBD2 (5 bases). The CDR3 runs to 13 residues. CDR1 is LGHDT and CDR2 is YNNKEL in the germline V gene (reference sequence).

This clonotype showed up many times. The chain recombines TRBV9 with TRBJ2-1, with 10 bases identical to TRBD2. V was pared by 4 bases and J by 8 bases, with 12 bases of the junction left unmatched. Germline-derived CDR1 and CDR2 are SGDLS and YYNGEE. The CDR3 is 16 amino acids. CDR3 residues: CASSPGLAEREDEQFF. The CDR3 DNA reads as TGTGCCAGCAGCCCAGGACTAGCGGAGAGGGAAGATGAGCAGTTCTTC.

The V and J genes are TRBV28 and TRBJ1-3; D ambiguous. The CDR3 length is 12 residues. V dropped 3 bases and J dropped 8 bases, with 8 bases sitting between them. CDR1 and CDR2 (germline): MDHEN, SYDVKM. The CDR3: CASSFSLHTIYF. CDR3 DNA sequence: TGTGCCAGCAGTTTCTCCCTCCACACCATATATTTT.

The CDR3 reads CASSMVVVAGQETQYF. CDR3 sequence (DNA): TGTGCCAGTAGTATGGTCGTGGTAGCGGGACAGGAGACCCAGTACTTC. The J gene is TRBJ2-5, the V gene TRBV19, with D perhaps matching TRBD2 (8 bases). The germline gives CDR1 LNHDA, CDR2 SQIVND (reference sequence). Trimming took off 3 bases at V and 5 bases at J, with 19 bases between the two ends. The CDR3 contains 16 residues.

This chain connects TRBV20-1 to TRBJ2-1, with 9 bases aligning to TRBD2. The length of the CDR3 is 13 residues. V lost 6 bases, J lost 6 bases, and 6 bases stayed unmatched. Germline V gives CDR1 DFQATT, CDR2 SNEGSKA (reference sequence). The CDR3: CSAPYSGSNEQFF. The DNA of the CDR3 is TGCAGTGCGCCGTATAGCGGGAGCAATGAGCAGTTCTTC.

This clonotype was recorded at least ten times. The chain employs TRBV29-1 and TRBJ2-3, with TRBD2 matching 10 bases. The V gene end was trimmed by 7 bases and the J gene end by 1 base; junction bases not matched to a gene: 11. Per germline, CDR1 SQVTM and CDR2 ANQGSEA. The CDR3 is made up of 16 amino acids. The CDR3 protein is CSASGSGQIGTDTQYF. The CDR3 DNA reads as TGCAGCGCTAGCGGGAGTGGCCAAATCGGCACAGATACGCAGTATTTT.

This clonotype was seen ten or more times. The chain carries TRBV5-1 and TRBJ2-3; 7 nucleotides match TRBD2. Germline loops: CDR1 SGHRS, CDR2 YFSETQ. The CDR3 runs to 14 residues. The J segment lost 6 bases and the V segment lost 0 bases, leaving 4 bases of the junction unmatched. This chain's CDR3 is CASSLVAGVDTQYF. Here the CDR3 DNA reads TGCGCCAGCAGCTTGGTCGCGGGAGTCGATACGCAGTATTTT.